This note documents a single T cell receptor beta chain sequence. Its target is not known. Here immunoSEQ multiplex PCR was the method, and the copy in TCRdb shows in-frame clones only, minus some. There are approximately 280,000 clones in the sample; roughly 88% occur only once, and approximately 0.9% lies in the top ten. These data are taken from a study of cytomegalovirus exposure and HLA in healthy donors. Findings of the study overall: Researchers catalogued 150 or so TCR beta chains as cytomegalovirus-associated. The CMV antigen specificity of three CMV-associated chains was confirmed through in vitro analysis. Subsequent analysis found a tendency for first-cohort TCR clusters to co-occur within the 95 to 150 validation repertoires.

Sequenced material: PBMCs. The TCR sequence derives from a woman younger than 35 in good health and CMV-seronegative.

The CDR3 DNA is TGTGCCAGCAGCAAAGGACTAGCGGGAGTTCCCGGGGAGCTGTTTTTT. Its translation is CASSKGLAGVPGELFF. V gene TRBV7-2 combines with J gene TRBJ2-2; 13 nucleotides line up with TRBD2. Trimming removed 5 bases from V and 6 bases from J; junction bases left unmatched: 6. The germline gives CDR1 SGHTA, CDR2 FQGNSA. The CDR3 has 16 residues.